These T cell receptor beta chains were read from a single sample in a study of T cell repertoires in cytomegalovirus infection. These TCRs' antigens remain unknown. TCRdb passed the reads through MiXCR, listing each CDR3 protein once. The repertoire has fewer than 1,000,000 distinct CDR3 sequences, roughly 30% of them found once; the top ten carry around an eighth. Material: cultured CD8+ T cells from PBMCs, obtained from culture after CMV antigen stimulation. The receptors here all came from a human donor in good health (CMV status not recorded). Some clones in this sample may be carry-over from other donors' samples. The CDR3 runs from the conserved cysteine through the conserved F or W. The order of the fields is V gene, J gene, clone size, D gene, CDR3 DNA, CDR3 protein. The D gene is left open where the match is weak. The listing skips clone size in some rows; elsewhere it reads once, few, many or a size class.

v_call: TRBV27
j_call: TRBJ2-7
clone_size: -
d_call: -
cdr3_nt: TGTGCCAGCAGTTCCGGGGCCGGTGCCTACGAGCAGTACTTC
cdr3_aa: CASSSGAGAYEQYF

v_call: TRBV6-1
j_call: TRBJ1-2
clone_size: -
d_call: -
cdr3_nt: TGTGCCACCCTCCCGGGTTTGGATGGCTACACCTTC
cdr3_aa: CATLPGLDGYTF

v_call: TRBV6-5
j_call: TRBJ2-1
clone_size: -
d_call: TRBD1
cdr3_nt: TGTGCCAGCACCTCGGGACAGGGGTTAATCAATGAGCAGTTCTTC
cdr3_aa: CASTSGQGLINEQFF

v_call: TRBV29-1
j_call: TRBJ1-2
clone_size: -
d_call: -
cdr3_nt: TGCAGCGGGTGTTTGGACTATGGCTACACCTTC
cdr3_aa: CSGCLDYGYTF

v_call: TRBV7-9
j_call: TRBJ2-5
clone_size: many
d_call: -
cdr3_nt: TGTGCCAGCAGCTTAGTCCAAGAGACCCAGTACTTC
cdr3_aa: CASSLVQETQYF

v_call: TRBV6-2/TRBV6-3
j_call: TRBJ1-2
clone_size: few
d_call: TRBD1
cdr3_nt: TGTGCCAGCAGTGACTGGGACAGTGGCTATGGCTACACCTTC
cdr3_aa: CASSDWDSGYGYTF

v_call: TRBV7-3
j_call: TRBJ2-1
clone_size: -
d_call: -
cdr3_nt: TGTGCCAGCAGCTTGTATTTGGGGGGCAATGAGCAGTTCTTC
cdr3_aa: CASSLYLGGNEQFF

v_call: TRBV12-3/TRBV12-4
j_call: TRBJ2-1
clone_size: -
d_call: -
cdr3_nt: TGTGCCAGCAGTGTAGGTTGGGAGCAGTTCTTC
cdr3_aa: CASSVGWEQFF

v_call: TRBV27
j_call: TRBJ2-1
clone_size: few
d_call: -
cdr3_nt: TGTGCCAGCAGTTTCCCCTCTGCAGGGGGGTCGCATGAGCAGTTCTTC
cdr3_aa: CASSFPSAGGSHEQFF

v_call: TRBV6-2/TRBV6-3
j_call: TRBJ2-5
clone_size: many
d_call: -
cdr3_nt: TGTGCCAGCAGTTACTCGAGTAGTGCGGAGACCCAGTACTTC
cdr3_aa: CASSYSSSAETQYF

v_call: TRBV29-1
j_call: TRBJ1-2
clone_size: -
d_call: TRBD1
cdr3_nt: TGCAGCGTCTCAGTCCAGGGGGCTAGAGGCTACACCTTC
cdr3_aa: CSVSVQGARGYTF

v_call: TRBV29-1
j_call: TRBJ1-2
clone_size: few
d_call: -
cdr3_nt: TGCAGCGTTGCGGGATCGCATTTTCGCCATGGCTACACCTTC
cdr3_aa: CSVAGSHFRHGYTF

v_call: TRBV27
j_call: TRBJ1-4
clone_size: -
d_call: TRBD1
cdr3_nt: TGTGCCAGCAGTGTGACAGGGGTCGGAAAACTGTTTTTT
cdr3_aa: CASSVTGVGKLFF

v_call: TRBV14
j_call: TRBJ1-3
clone_size: -
d_call: -
cdr3_nt: TGTGCCAGCAGCCGCGCCAGGGTCTCTGGAAACACCATATATTTT
cdr3_aa: CASSRARVSGNTIYF

v_call: TRBV10-3
j_call: TRBJ2-5
clone_size: many
d_call: -
cdr3_nt: TGTGCCATCAGTGAGTCGATGTCCGAATACCAAGAGACCCAGTACTTC
cdr3_aa: CAISESMSEYQETQYF

v_call: TRBV19
j_call: TRBJ2-7
clone_size: -
d_call: -
cdr3_nt: TGTGCCAGTAGTGGGGCAGGCGCATCCCCCTACGAGCAGTACTTC
cdr3_aa: CASSGAGASPYEQYF

v_call: TRBV27
j_call: TRBJ2-5
clone_size: -
d_call: -
cdr3_nt: TGTGCCAGAGCAGGAGGGGACGTTGAGACCCAGTACTTC
cdr3_aa: CARAGGDVETQYF

v_call: TRBV5-6
j_call: TRBJ1-5
clone_size: few
d_call: TRBD1
cdr3_nt: TGTGCCAGCAGCTTGTCACCGGGACAGGATTCCTATAGCAATCAGCCCCAGCATTTT
cdr3_aa: CASSLSPGQDSYSNQPQHF

v_call: TRBV24-1
j_call: TRBJ2-3
clone_size: few
d_call: -
cdr3_nt: TGTGCCACCAGTGATCGACAGTCTTACACAGATACGCAGTATTTT
cdr3_aa: CATSDRQSYTDTQYF

v_call: TRBV7-6
j_call: TRBJ1-3
clone_size: few
d_call: -
cdr3_nt: TGTGCCAGCAGCCCCCAGGGCGTACTCTCTGGAAACACCATATATTTT
cdr3_aa: CASSPQGVLSGNTIYF

v_call: TRBV14
j_call: TRBJ1-1
clone_size: -
d_call: -
cdr3_nt: TGTGCCAGCAGCCCCCTCGGGGGCCTTGAAGCTTTCTTT
cdr3_aa: CASSPLGGLEAFF

v_call: TRBV12-5
j_call: TRBJ1-2
clone_size: few
d_call: -
cdr3_nt: TGTGCTAGTGGTTTGGCCCGGGACTTTGAAGGCTACACCTTC
cdr3_aa: CASGLARDFEGYTF